This TCR beta chain was observed in a study of cytomegalovirus exposure and HLA in healthy donors. Whole-study context: The roughly 120 million unique TCR beta sequences, from roughly 170 million T cells, were found by an earlier analysis.

Study results and limitations: Productive status was seen about 90% or about 30% of the time for most TCR beta V segments in an earlier analysis. Among the sequence variants, a highly shared cluster was likely an artifact of sequencing.

Germline V gene lookup returns CDR1 SGHTA and CDR2 FQGTGA. There are 15 residues in the CDR3. The V segment lost 3 bases and the J segment 9 bases; nucleotides outside the gene matches: 7. Researchers ran the PCR with 60 Vbeta and 13 Jbeta primers. Data came from immunoSEQ multiplex PCR; TCRdb stores just in-frame clones and leaves some out. The sample consists of 95,000 to 110,000 clones, approximately 73% of them appearing once. In the case of this clone: Its antigen is not identified.

Sequencing was carried out using PBMCs. This TCR came from a man aged 25 to 45 in good health and CMV-seronegative. The chain couples TRBV7-3 to TRBJ2-1, with 11 bases that match TRBD2. The DNA of the CDR3 is TGTGCCAGCAGCTTTATAGCGGGAGGGCCGAGTGAGCAGTTCTTC. Its protein product is CASSFIAGGPSEQFF.